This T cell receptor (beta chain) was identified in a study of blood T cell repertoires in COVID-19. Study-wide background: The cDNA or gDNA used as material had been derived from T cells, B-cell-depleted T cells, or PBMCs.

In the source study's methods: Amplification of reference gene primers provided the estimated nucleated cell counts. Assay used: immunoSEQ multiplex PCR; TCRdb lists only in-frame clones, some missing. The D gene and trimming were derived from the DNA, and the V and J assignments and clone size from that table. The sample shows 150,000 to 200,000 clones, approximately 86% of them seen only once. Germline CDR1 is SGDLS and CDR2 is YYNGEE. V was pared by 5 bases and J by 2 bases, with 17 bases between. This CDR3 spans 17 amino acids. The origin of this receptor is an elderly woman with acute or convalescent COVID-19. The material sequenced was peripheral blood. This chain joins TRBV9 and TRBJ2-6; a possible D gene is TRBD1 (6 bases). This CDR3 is CASRGAKGVPGANVLTF. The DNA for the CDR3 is TGTGCCAGCAGAGGCGCAAAGGGGGTCCCTGGGGCCAACGTCCTGACTTTC.